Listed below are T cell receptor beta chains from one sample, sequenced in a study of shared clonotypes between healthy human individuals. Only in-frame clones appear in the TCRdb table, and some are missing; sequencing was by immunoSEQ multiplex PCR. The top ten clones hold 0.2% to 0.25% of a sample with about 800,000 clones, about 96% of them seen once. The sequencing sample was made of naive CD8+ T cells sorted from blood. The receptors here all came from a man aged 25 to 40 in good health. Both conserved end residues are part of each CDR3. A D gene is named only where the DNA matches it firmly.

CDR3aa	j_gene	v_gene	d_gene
CASSLYRSGELFF	TRBJ2-2	TRBV5-6	.
CASSQDRREEVMYNEQFF	TRBJ2-1	TRBV4-1	TRBD2
CASSLSDDRAYEQYF	TRBJ2-7	TRBV4-1	TRBD1
CASSGSRSRGFEQYF	TRBJ2-7	TRBV27	.
CASQVSPIHGRPVQFF	TRBJ2-1	TRBV28	.
CASSPPSLRYSGHSSGANVLTF	TRBJ2-6	TRBV9	.
CAWSHGPNTEAFF	TRBJ1-1	TRBV30	.
CASSITGGGRNEQYF	TRBJ2-7	TRBV19	TRBD1
CASSLEALLAPEQFF	TRBJ2-1	TRBV11-2	.
CASSGGGAGPPYEQYF	TRBJ2-7	TRBV7-9	.
CASSPKEGQGPLVLGEQYF	TRBJ2-7	TRBV18	TRBD1
CASSMLASTYEQYF	TRBJ2-7	TRBV19	.
CASSLLGTSGAIYEQYF	TRBJ2-7	TRBV27	TRBD2
CASSRTISYEQYF	TRBJ2-7	TRBV14	.
CASSASGGSREQYF	TRBJ2-7	TRBV9	TRBD1
CASSPLGGTTSTDTQYF	TRBJ2-3	TRBV4-2	TRBD2
CASSEEGPGEQYF	TRBJ2-7	TRBV6-1	.
CASSSGQGMDEQFF	TRBJ2-1	TRBV5-5	TRBD1
CASSPFVGAYEQYF	TRBJ2-7	TRBV14	.
CAWSGLRELGGEQYF	TRBJ2-7	TRBV30	.
CSVEVASYEQYF	TRBJ2-7	TRBV29-1	.
CASSPFERFANTGELFF	TRBJ2-2	TRBV18	.
CASSLIGADTQYF	TRBJ2-3	TRBV5-8	.
CASSLAVSDRPQYNEQFF	TRBJ2-1	TRBV5-1	TRBD1
CATANLHSGTDTQYF	TRBJ2-3	TRBV27	.
CSASRLAGGFGSYEQYF	TRBJ2-7	TRBV29-1	TRBD2
CASSYGLAGYEQYF	TRBJ2-7	TRBV6-5	TRBD2
CASSLTRSGYEQYF	TRBJ2-7	TRBV28	.
CSVELGGKFAYEQYF	TRBJ2-7	TRBV29-1	TRBD2